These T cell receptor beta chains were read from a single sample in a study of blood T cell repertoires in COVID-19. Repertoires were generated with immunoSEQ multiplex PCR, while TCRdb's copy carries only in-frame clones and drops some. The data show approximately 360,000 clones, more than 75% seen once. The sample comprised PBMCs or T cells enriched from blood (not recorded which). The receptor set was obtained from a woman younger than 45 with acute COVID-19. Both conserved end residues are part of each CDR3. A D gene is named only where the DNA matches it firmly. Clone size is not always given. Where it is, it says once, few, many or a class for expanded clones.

CDR3: CASSFGTEAFF
DNA: TGCGCCAGCAGCTTCGGCACTGAAGCTTTCTTT
V: TRBV5-1
size: -
D: -
J: TRBJ1-1

CDR3: CASSLVQEHEQYF
DNA: TGCGCCAGCAGCTTGGTACAGGAACACGAGCAGTACTTC
V: TRBV5-1
size: -
D: -
J: TRBJ2-7

CDR3: CASSMGTGINQKLFF
DNA: TGTGCCAGCAGCATGGGGACAGGGATAAATCAAAAACTGTTTTTT
V: TRBV11-2
size: -
D: TRBD1
J: TRBJ1-4

CDR3: CAWSVFYGYTF
DNA: TGTGCCTGGAGTGTCTTCTATGGCTACACCTTC
V: TRBV30
size: -
D: -
J: TRBJ1-2

CDR3: CASSDGLAGVDTQYF
DNA: TGTGCCAGCAGTGATGGACTAGCGGGGGTGGATACGCAGTATTTT
V: TRBV25-1
size: -
D: TRBD2
J: TRBJ2-3

CDR3: CASSYSGQAKTQYF
DNA: TGTGCCAGCAGTTACTCAGGACAGGCTAAGACCCAGTACTTC
V: TRBV6-2/TRBV6-3
size: -
D: TRBD1
J: TRBJ2-5

CDR3: CASSPGQTYNEQFF
DNA: TGTGCCAGCTCACCGGGACAGACCTACAATGAGCAGTTCTTC
V: TRBV18
size: -
D: TRBD1
J: TRBJ2-1

CDR3: CATSDFGLAGGTGELFF
DNA: TGTGCCACCAGTGATTTCGGACTAGCGGGGGGGACCGGGGAGCTGTTTTTT
V: TRBV24-1
size: -
D: TRBD2
J: TRBJ2-2

CDR3: CSAQGQGYEQYF
DNA: TGCAGCGCTCAGGGACAGGGCTACGAGCAGTACTTC
V: TRBV29-1
size: -
D: TRBD1
J: TRBJ2-7

CDR3: CASSRDTGVPGANVLTF
DNA: TGTGCCAGCAGTCGCGATACAGGGGTCCCTGGGGCCAACGTCCTGACTTTC
V: TRBV25-1
size: -
D: TRBD1
J: TRBJ2-6

CDR3: CASAFWRGFNEKLFF
DNA: TGTGCCAGCGCCTTCTGGAGGGGATTTAATGAAAAACTGTTTTTT
V: TRBV7-9
size: -
D: -
J: TRBJ1-4

CDR3: CASSSRDRYSPLHF
DNA: TGTGCCAGTAGTTCCCGGGACAGATATTCACCCCTCCACTTT
V: TRBV19
size: -
D: TRBD1
J: TRBJ1-6

CDR3: CASSYDRNYGYTF
DNA: TGTGCCAGCAGCTACGACAGGAACTATGGCTACACCTTC
V: TRBV7-2
size: -
D: -
J: TRBJ1-2

CDR3: CASSPQGPRPSNYGYTF
DNA: TGTGCCAGCTCACCGCAGGGGCCGCGTCCATCAAACTATGGCTACACCTTC
V: TRBV18
size: -
D: -
J: TRBJ1-2

CDR3: CASSKDSFNQPQHF
DNA: TGTGCCAGCAGCAAGGACAGCTTCAATCAGCCCCAGCATTTT
V: TRBV7-2
size: once
D: -
J: TRBJ1-5

CDR3: CATSDPGQGTDEQYF
DNA: TGTGCCACCAGTGACCCGGGACAGGGTACGGACGAGCAGTACTTC
V: TRBV24-1
size: -
D: TRBD1
J: TRBJ2-7

CDR3: CASSEEGVEFYEQYF
DNA: TGTGCCAGCAGTGAAGAGGGAGTCGAGTTCTACGAGCAGTACTTC
V: TRBV2
size: -
D: -
J: TRBJ2-7

CDR3: CASSLAGTAGTIYF
DNA: TGCGCCAGCAGCCTTGCTGGGACAGCAGGCACCATATATTTT
V: TRBV5-1
size: -
D: TRBD1
J: TRBJ1-3

CDR3: CASSKPPMDLSPLHF
DNA: TGTGCCAGCAGCAAACCCCCTATGGACTTGTCACCCCTCCACTTT
V: TRBV21-1
size: -
D: -
J: TRBJ1-6

CDR3: CASSSGTGGAPNEKLFF
DNA: TGTGCCAGCAGTTCCGGGACAGGGGGCGCACCTAATGAAAAACTGTTTTTT
V: TRBV2
size: -
D: TRBD1
J: TRBJ1-4

CDR3: CASDRSYNSPLHF
DNA: TGTGCCAGCGACAGGTCCTATAATTCACCCCTCCACTTT
V: TRBV6-5
size: once
D: -
J: TRBJ1-6

CDR3: CASKRLAGGGETQYF
DNA: TGTGCCAGCAAGAGACTAGCGGGGGGCGGGGAGACCCAGTACTTC
V: TRBV6-5
size: -
D: TRBD2
J: TRBJ2-5

CDR3: CASSARHIIRGQFWEKLFF
DNA: TGTGCCAGCAGCGCACGACATATTATTAGGGGGCAGTTTTGGGAAAAACTGTTTTTT
V: TRBV21-1
size: -
D: -
J: TRBJ1-4

CDR3: CASSGQGDTEAFF
DNA: TGTGCCAGCAGCGGACAGGGGGACACTGAAGCTTTCTTT
V: TRBV7-9
size: -
D: TRBD1
J: TRBJ1-1

CDR3: CASSPNSGGYEQYF
DNA: TGTGCCAGCAGCCCCAATTCAGGGGGGTACGAGCAGTACTTC
V: TRBV7-7
size: -
D: -
J: TRBJ2-7

CDR3: CASSPLHF
DNA: TGTGCCAGCAGCCCCTTACATTTT
V: TRBV7-7
size: -
D: -
J: TRBJ1-5

CDR3: CASSWVGGGSAFF
DNA: TGTGCCAGCAGTTGGGTGGGTGGGGGCTCGGCTTTCTTT
V: TRBV25-1
size: -
D: -
J: TRBJ1-1